These 9 T cell receptor beta chains were all obtained from the same sample, sequenced in a study of OX40 agonist ivuxolimab in advanced cancers. The library was built by means of the immunoSEQ multiplex PCR assay. Held by TCRdb, this immuneACCESS table contains in-frame sequences only and omits some clones. Under half of the omission traces to an unresolved V gene where checked; the cause of the rest is unknown. The sample data list approximately 14,000 clones, and under 95% of these were observed just once. 20% to 25% of the sample belongs to the ten largest clones. Sequences were derived from CD4+ or CD8+ T cells sorted from blood, sampled in a trial of the OX40 agonist ivuxolimab. The receptors were gathered from an adult with an advanced solid tumor such as melanoma, head and neck, liver or kidney cancer.

The chain carries TRBV4-1 and TRBJ2-7; 14 bases align to TRBD2. Germline CDR1 reads MGHRA; CDR2 reads YSYEKL. CDR3 length: 16 amino acids. The V gene end was trimmed by 3 bases and the J gene end by 4 bases; junction bases not matched to a gene: 5. Here the CDR3 reads CASSHVGTSGSYEQYF. The CDR3 coding sequence is TGCGCCAGCAGCCACGTAGGGACTAGCGGGAGTTACGAGCAGTACTTC.

The chain has TRBV11-2 and TRBJ2-7; 8 bases agree with TRBD1. The ends lost 1 base at V and 6 bases at J; junction bases unmatched: 5. The CDR3 totals 14 residues. From germline, CDR1 is SGHAT and CDR2 FQNNGV. The CDR3 here is CASSLGQGAFEQYF. The CDR3 DNA reads TGTGCCAGCAGCTTAGGGCAGGGGGCTTTCGAGCAGTACTTC.

The gene calls are TRBV5-6 and TRBJ2-7; perhaps TRBD1 as D (6 bases). Germline CDR1 SGHDT, CDR2 YYEEEE. The V end lost 1 base, the J end lost 0 bases, and 8 bases lay between the germline ends. The CDR3 totals 14 residues. The DNA for the CDR3 is TGTGCCAGCAGCTTGTTGGACAGCTCCTACGAGCAGTACTTC. It yields the protein CASSLLDSSYEQYF.

The chain uses TRBV28 and TRBJ2-6, with 11 bases identical to TRBD1. The CDR3 contains 17 residues. With 4 bases clipped from V and 1 base from J, the junction kept 3 bases outside the gene matches. Germline lookup yields CDR1 MDHEN and CDR2 SYDVKM. The CDR3 DNA follows: TGTGCCAGCAGTTACCGGGACAGGGGGTCTGGGGCCAACGTCCTGACTTTC. This encodes CASSYRDRGSGANVLTF.

V gene TRBV9 combines with J gene TRBJ2-2, with 7 positions matching TRBD2. Germline values: CDR1 SGDLS, CDR2 YYNGEE. The CDR3 runs to 17 residues. Germline trimming cut 0 bases from V and 0 bases from J; bases unmatched to any gene: 5. CDR3 DNA sequence: TGTGCCAGCAGCGTAGCGGTAAGCGGGACGAACACCGGGGAGCTGTTTTTT. Translating it yields CASSVAVSGTNTGELFF.

The chain is built from TRBV5-8 and TRBJ1-2; 7 bases agree with TRBD1. The CDR3 is made up of 14 amino acids. Germline V gives CDR1 SGHTS, CDR2 YDEGEE. Losses at the gene ends were 1 base for V and 4 bases for J; bases not matched to a gene: 4. The DNA of the CDR3 is TGTGCCAGCAGCTTGAGGGGGCAAGGCTATGGCTACACCTTC. Residues: CASSLRGQGYGYTF.

J is TRBJ1-5 and V is TRBV27, with a possible D match to TRBD1 (5 bases). The germline gives CDR1 MNHEY, CDR2 SMNVEV (reference sequence). V was shortened by 5 bases and J by 6 bases, with 11 bases between the two germline ends. The CDR3 sequence is 13 residues long. CDR3 amino acids: CASSARVGQPQHF. Here the CDR3 DNA reads TGTGCCAGCAGTGCCAGGGTGGGTCAGCCCCAGCATTTT.

The V call is TRBV11-2, the J call TRBJ1-2; D ambiguous. The CDR3 covers 13 residues. V lost 0 bases, J lost 0 bases, and 2 bases lay in between. CDR1 SGHAT and CDR2 FQNNGV come from the germline V gene. The CDR3, as DNA: TGTGCCAGCAGCTTAGACCCTAACTATGGCTACACCTTC. The encoded protein is CASSLDPNYGYTF.

This chain connects TRBV7-9 to TRBJ2-7; maybe TRBD1 (6 bases). The CDR3 consists of 14 residues. CDR1 SEHNR and CDR2 FQNEAQ come from the germline V gene (reference sequence). Deletions cut 6 bases from V and 0 bases from J, with 12 bases between. CDR3 region: CASSLPGHSYEQYF. The DNA of the CDR3 is TGTGCCAGCAGTCTTCCGGGACACTCCTACGAGCAGTACTTC. Combining the CDR3 with reference TRBV7-9 and TRBJ2-7 gives the whole variable domain DTGVSQNPRHKITKRGQNVTFRCDPISEHNRLYWYRQTLGQGPEFLTYFQNEAQLEKSRLLSDRFSAERPKGSFSTLEIQRTEQGDSAMYLCASSLPGHSYEQYFGPGTRLTVT.